The T cell receptor (beta chain) under discussion was sequenced for a study of preoperative IRX-2 immunotherapy in early breast cancer. Only in-frame clones appear in the TCRdb table, and some are missing; sequencing was by immunoSEQ multiplex PCR. Of around 38,000 clones in the sample, roughly 80% are singletons; the top ten hold about 1.2%. Noted treatment: preoperative locoregional IRX-2 cytokine immunotherapy. This phase Ib study tested locoregional IRX-2 cytokine immunotherapy given before surgery. V was trimmed by 2 bases and J by 4 bases, leaving 5 bases between them. The length of the CDR3 is 12 residues. The germline CDR1 and CDR2 sequences are KGHSH and LQKENI.

The rearrangement links TRBV18 to TRBJ2-5; D is perhaps TRBD1 (5 bases). The sequence was collected from a human donor with breast cancer. This specimen consisted of tumor tissue, obtained after IRX-2 immunotherapy. The CDR3 DNA is TGTGCCAGCTCACCAAGGGGAGAGACCCAGTACTTC. Translated: CASSPRGETQYF.